This is a list of T cell receptor beta chains from one sample in a study of cytomegalovirus exposure and HLA in healthy donors. Profiling relied on immunoSEQ multiplex PCR, and the TCRdb table lists in-frame clones only, not all of them. The table shows about 140,000 clones, with around 80% occurring only once. Sequencing used PBMCs. Receptor source: a man aged 45 to 65 in good health and CMV-seronegative. CDR3s include the opening cysteine and the closing phenylalanine or tryptophan. The order of the fields is CDR3 length, clone size, V gene, J gene, D gene, CDR3 protein, CDR3 DNA. The D gene is left open where the match is weak. Clone size is shown for a subset of rows, as once, few, many or a class of expanded clone.

length: 14
size: NA
V: TRBV5-6
J: TRBJ1-5
D: NA
CDR3: CASSFWGPIGPQHF
DNA: TGTGCCAGCAGCTTCTGGGGGCCAATTGGCCCCCAGCATTTT

length: 13
size: NA
V: TRBV7-6
J: TRBJ2-5
D: NA
CDR3: CASRRQGLETQYF
DNA: TGTGCCAGCAGACGACAGGGACTGGAGACCCAGTACTTC

length: 14
size: NA
V: TRBV12-5
J: TRBJ1-6
D: TRBD1
CDR3: CASGRGQGNSPLHF
DNA: TGTGCTAGTGGCCGGGGACAGGGAAATTCACCCCTCCACTTT

length: 16
size: NA
V: TRBV5-4
J: TRBJ2-1
D: TRBD2
CDR3: CASSLPLRTGGNEQFF
DNA: TGTGCCAGCAGCTTGCCCCTCCGAACGGGAGGCAATGAGCAGTTCTTC

length: 15
size: NA
V: TRBV5-1
J: TRBJ1-6
D: TRBD1
CDR3: CASSSGTDFNSPLHF
DNA: TGCGCCAGCAGCTCGGGGACAGATTTTAATTCACCCCTCCACTTT

length: 16
size: NA
V: TRBV25-1
J: TRBJ2-6
D: NA
CDR3: CASSGMGGSGANVLTF
DNA: TGTGCCAGCAGTGGAATGGGGGGCTCTGGGGCCAACGTCCTGACTTTC

length: 15
size: NA
V: TRBV6-1
J: TRBJ1-5
D: NA
CDR3: CASSGGAYPNQPQHF
DNA: TGTGCCAGCAGTGGCGGGGCGTACCCCAATCAGCCCCAGCATTTT

length: 11
size: few
V: TRBV5-6
J: TRBJ2-7
D: NA
CDR3: CASSSNYEQYF
DNA: TGTGCCAGCAGCTCCAACTACGAGCAGTACTTC

length: 16
size: NA
V: TRBV4-1
J: TRBJ1-4
D: NA
CDR3: CASTRTNRRGNEKLFF
DNA: TGCGCCAGCACCCGAACTAATCGAAGGGGAAATGAAAAACTGTTTTTT

length: 14
size: NA
V: TRBV19
J: TRBJ1-5
D: NA
CDR3: CASSRTRGNQPQHF
DNA: TGTGCCAGTAGTCGGACGAGGGGCAATCAGCCCCAGCATTTT

length: 18
size: NA
V: TRBV9
J: TRBJ2-6
D: TRBD2
CDR3: CASSPSTGGYSGANVLTF
DNA: TGTGCCAGCAGCCCGTCGACGGGAGGGTACTCTGGGGCCAACGTCCTGACTTTC

length: 16
size: NA
V: TRBV4-1
J: TRBJ1-2
D: TRBD1
CDR3: CASSPQRTGSVYGYTF
DNA: TGCGCCAGCAGCCCCCAAAGGACAGGGAGCGTCTATGGCTACACCTTC

length: 11
size: once
V: TRBV29-1
J: TRBJ2-5
D: NA
CDR3: CSVLEAETQYF
DNA: TGCAGCGTCCTGGAGGCAGAGACCCAGTACTTC

length: 16
size: NA
V: TRBV5-4
J: TRBJ1-5
D: NA
CDR3: CASSLGGGDGNQPQHF
DNA: TGTGCCAGCAGCTTAGGGGGAGGGGATGGCAATCAGCCCCAGCATTTT

length: 15
size: NA
V: TRBV6-5
J: TRBJ2-3
D: TRBD2
CDR3: CASSYGGSGTDTQYF
DNA: TGTGCCAGCAGCTACGGGGGGTCGGGTACAGATACGCAGTATTTT

length: 15
size: NA
V: TRBV5-1
J: TRBJ1-2
D: TRBD1
CDR3: CASTGTGGTNYGYTF
DNA: TGCGCCAGTACCGGGACAGGGGGCACTAACTATGGCTACACCTTC